The clone carrying this TCR beta chain was detected many times. This specimen comes from a study of CD8 T cells in ankylosing spondylitis. TCRdb itself ran the 5' RACE reads through MiXCR, one entry per CDR3 protein. There are tens of thousands of distinct CDR3 sequences in the sample; roughly 6.2% occur only once, and around 5.3% lies in the top ten. CDR1 LGHNA and CDR2 YSLEER come from the germline V gene. With V trimmed by 0 bases and J by 2 bases, 4 bases remained unmatched. The CDR3 spans 16 residues. J is TRBJ2-1 and V is TRBV4-3; TRBD2 agrees at 7 bases. The sequencing sample was made of synovial fluid, either unsorted or a sorted T cell fraction (not recorded which). This clonotype was obtained from a male donor with ankylosing spondylitis. CDR3 nucleotides: TGCGCCAGCAGCCAAGAATGGGGGACTACCTACAATGAGCAGTTCTTC. Translated, it gives CASSQEWGTTYNEQFF.